This record covers a single TCR beta chain. The data are from a study of cytomegalovirus exposure and HLA in healthy donors. Turning to the study itself: Approximately 77 million unique TCRs from HLA-typed donors were held in an early release of data.

Between the trimmed V and J ends, which lost 5 bases and 4 bases, there was a span of 15 bases. In germline, CDR1 is SEHNR, CDR2 FQNEAQ (reference sequence). The CDR3 covers 15 residues. A multiplex PCR was run with 60 Vbeta primers and 13 Jbeta primers. The method was immunoSEQ multiplex PCR; TCRdb's version includes in-frame clones alone and lacks a portion of them. The table lists about 130,000 clones, roughly four fifths of them singletons. The chain combines TRBV7-9 with TRBJ1-5; D possibly corresponds to TRBD1 (6 bases). This TCR came from a man aged 45-65 years in good health and CMV-seronegative. What was sequenced was PBMCs. CDR3 sequence reads: CASSATGVGNQPQHF. The CDR3 DNA is TGTGCCAGCAGCGCGACAGGTGTGGGGAATCAGCCCCAGCATTTT.